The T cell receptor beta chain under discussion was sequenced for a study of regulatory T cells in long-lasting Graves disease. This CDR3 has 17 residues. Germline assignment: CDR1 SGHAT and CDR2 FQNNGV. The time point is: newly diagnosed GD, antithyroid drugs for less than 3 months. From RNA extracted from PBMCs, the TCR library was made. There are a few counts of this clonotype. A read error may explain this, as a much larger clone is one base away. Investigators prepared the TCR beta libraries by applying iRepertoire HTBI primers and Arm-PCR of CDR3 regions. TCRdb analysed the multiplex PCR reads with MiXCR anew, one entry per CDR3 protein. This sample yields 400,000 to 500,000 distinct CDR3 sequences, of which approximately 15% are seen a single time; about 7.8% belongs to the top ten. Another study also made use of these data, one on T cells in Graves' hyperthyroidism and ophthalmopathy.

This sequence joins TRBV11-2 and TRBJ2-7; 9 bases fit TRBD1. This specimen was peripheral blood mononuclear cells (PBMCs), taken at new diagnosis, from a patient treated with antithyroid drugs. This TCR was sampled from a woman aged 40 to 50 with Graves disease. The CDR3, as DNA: TGTGCCGGCAGCATTACGTCCGGGACAGGGAGCTCCTACGAGCAGTACTTC. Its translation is CAGSITSGTGSSYEQYF.